Following are 21 T cell receptor beta chains from one sample sequenced in a study of graft-versus-host responses after intestinal transplantation. These receptors' antigens are unknown. Repertoires were generated with immunoSEQ multiplex PCR, while TCRdb's copy carries only in-frame clones and drops some. The table has about 120,000 clones, roughly 96% seen once. Sample: unstimulated CD8+ T cells sorted from spleen or lymph node cells, taken before intestinal transplant. All receptors derive from a human donor who received an intestinal transplant.

Concerning this clone itself: The same CDR3 also results from other DNA sequences found in this sample. This chain joins TRBV19 and TRBJ2-7, with D possibly TRBD2 on 6 matching bases. The CDR3 runs to 13 residues. V shed 7 bases and J shed 5 bases, with 15 bases lying between them. Germline-derived CDR1 and CDR2 are LNHDA and SQIVND (reference sequence). In DNA form, the CDR3 reads TGTGCCAGTATGGGGCGCGGGGAAGACGAGCAGTACTTC. It is translated as CASMGRGEDEQYF.

V gene TRBV15 combines with J gene TRBJ2-7; perhaps TRBD2 as D (5 bases). Germline values: CDR1 LNHNV, CDR2 YYDKDF (reference sequence). V lost 3 bases and J lost 1, with 10 bases in between. The CDR3 contains 14 residues. CDR3 amino acids: CATSSGSGSYEQYF. The CDR3 nucleotides read TGTGCCACCAGCAGTGGAAGCGGTTCCTACGAGCAGTACTTC.

The gene calls are TRBV7-7 and TRBJ2-5, with D perhaps assigned TRBD1 or TRBD2 (5 bases each). The J call may be faulty, since TRBJ2-7 better matches the DNA end. The CDR3 has 14 amino acids. Germline CDR1 SSHAT, CDR2 FNYEAQ (reference sequence). The CDR3 is CASSWGTGAGEQYF. For the CDR3, the DNA is TGTGCCAGCAGCTGGGGTACCGGGGCGGGCGAGCAGTACTTC.

V gene TRBV7-3 combines with J gene TRBJ1-1; D not certain. The CDR3 is made up of 16 amino acids. Germline V gene data show CDR1 as SGHTA and CDR2 as FQGTGA. V lost 5 bases to trimming and J lost 0 bases, with 16 bases between them. CDR3 in amino acids: CASSPPPDNMNTEAFF. DNA of the CDR3: TGTGCCAGCAGCCCACCCCCAGACAATATGAACACTGAAGCTTTCTTT.

The sample holds one count of this clone. The gene calls are TRBV27 and TRBJ2-7, with a possible D match to TRBD1 (5 bases). The CDR3 runs 15 residues. Germline V CDR1 and CDR2: MNHEY, SMNVEV (reference sequence). V was pared by 3 bases and J by 0 bases, with 12 bases between. The CDR3 coding sequence is TGTGCCAGCAGTTTGTCGACAGCGAGCTCCTACGAGCAGTACTTC. As protein: CASSLSTASSYEQYF.

V gene TRBV19 combines with J gene TRBJ2-7; 12 positions agree with TRBD1. CDR1 LNHDA and CDR2 SQIVND come from the germline V gene (reference sequence). This CDR3 is built from 16 residues. V was clipped by 4 bases and J by 6 bases; unmatched bases: 10. The CDR3 here is CASSTPSGTGGLEQYF. In DNA, the CDR3 is TGTGCCAGTAGTACCCCCTCCGGGACAGGGGGCCTCGAGCAGTACTTC.

The chain carries TRBV5-1 and TRBJ1-1, with D possibly TRBD1 on 6 matching bases. The CDR3 loop spans 12 amino acids. Germline CDR1 reads SGHRS; CDR2 reads YFSETQ. The germline V and J ends were trimmed by 3 bases and 6 bases, with 9 bases remaining between them. Here the CDR3 reads CASSSQGAEAFF. The CDR3 coding sequence is TGCGCCAGCAGCTCACAGGGTGCTGAAGCTTTCTTT.

The chain has TRBV28 and TRBJ2-7; perhaps TRBD1 as D (6 bases). The V gene's germline CDR1 is MDHEN and CDR2 SYDVKM. The CDR3 covers 14 residues. V was pared by 4 bases and J by 2 bases, with 12 bases between. The CDR3 loop is CASSSTGTPYEQYF. The CDR3 bases are TGTGCCAGCAGTTCCACAGGGACCCCCTACGAGCAGTACTTC.

This clone was seen only a few times. The J gene is TRBJ2-7, the V gene TRBV28; D gene uncertain. The CDR3 runs to 12 residues. V dropped 5 bases and J dropped 3 bases, with 8 bases sitting between them. Per germline, CDR1 MDHEN and CDR2 SYDVKM. For the CDR3, the DNA is TGTGCCAGCAGTGCTCGGGTCTACGAGCAGTACTTC. It codes for CASSARVYEQYF.

This chain joins TRBV21-1 and TRBJ1-3; no DNA check was done on the table's D call, TRBD1. TRBV21-1 is tagged as a pseudogene. This CDR3 contains 16 residues. For the CDR3, the DNA is TGTGCCAGCAGCAAAGAGAGGACAGGGCCTGGAAACACCATATATTTT. Amino acids: CASSKERTGPGNTIYF.

CDR3 coding DNA: TGTGCCAGTATGTCATCCCCGTCTAGGACTAGCACAGATACGCAGTATTTT. Translating it yields CASMSSPSRTSTDTQYF. The V gene is TRBV19, the J gene TRBJ2-3; TRBD2 might be the D (5 bases). Germline lookup yields CDR1 LNHDA and CDR2 SQIVND (reference sequence). The CDR3 is 17 residues long. Trimming cost V 7 bases and J 0 bases, with 20 bases left between them.

This chain uses TRBV27 with TRBJ1-1; D is possibly TRBD1 (5 bases). The length of the CDR3 is 13 residues. V dropped 6 bases and J dropped 1 base, with 9 bases sitting between them. CDR1 and CDR2 from the germline V gene are MNHEY and SMNVEV (reference sequence). CDR3 protein: CASRGRANTEAFF. The CDR3 bases are TGTGCCAGCAGAGGCAGGGCGAACACTGAAGCTTTCTTT.

The chain is built from TRBV19 and TRBJ2-1; 13 bases are a match to TRBD2. The CDR3 totals 21 residues. Trimming took 6 bases from V and 6 from J; bases not matched to a gene: 23. CDR1 and CDR2 from the germline V gene are LNHDA and SQIVND (reference sequence). This CDR3 reads CASRRTGAKELAGGHGNEQFF. In DNA, the CDR3 is TGTGCCAGTAGACGGACAGGGGCCAAGGAACTAGCGGGAGGGCACGGCAATGAGCAGTTCTTC.

This chain connects TRBV30 to TRBJ2-3; 7 bases are shared with TRBD2. Trimming removed 3 bases from V and 2 bases from J; junction bases left unmatched: 5. Germline CDR1 is GTSNPN and CDR2 is SVGIG (reference sequence). The CDR3 loop spans 14 amino acids. The chain's CDR3 is CAWSSGRTTDTQYF. The CDR3 coding sequence is TGTGCCTGGAGCTCCGGGAGGACCACAGATACGCAGTATTTT. Filled out from reference TRBV30 and TRBJ2-3, the complete variable domain reads SQTIHQWPATLVQPVGSPLSLECTVEGTSNPNLYWYRQAAGRGLQLLFYSVGIGQISSEVPQNLSASRPQDRQFILSSKKLLLSDSGFYLCAWSSGRTTDTQYFGPGTRLTVL.

The rearrangement joins TRBV18 to TRBJ2-3; D uncertain. CDR1 is KGHSH and CDR2 is LQKENI in the germline V gene. CDR3 size: 12 residues. Trimming stripped 3 bases from V and 6 bases from J, with 7 bases between. The CDR3 spells CASSPALDTQYF. In DNA form, the CDR3 reads TGTGCCAGCTCACCCGCATTGGATACGCAGTATTTT.

The chain uses TRBV9 and TRBJ2-7, with D tentatively TRBD1 (6 bases). The CDR3 spans 15 residues. From germline, CDR1 is SGDLS and CDR2 YYNGEE. Trimming shortened V by 3 bases and J by 0 bases, and 13 bases separated the two germline ends. CDR3 nucleotides: TGTGCCAGCAGCGAGGGACCGGGACACTCCTACGAGCAGTACTTC. It specifies CASSEGPGHSYEQYF.

The V call is TRBV7-9, the J call TRBJ2-5; TRBD1 aligns across 7 bases. The better agreement between TRBJ2-7 and the DNA end casts doubt on the J call. Germline CDR1 reads SEHNR; CDR2 reads FQNEAQ (reference sequence). The CDR3 is made up of 18 amino acids. The CDR3: CASSLEAADRVNPYEQYF. The CDR3 DNA follows: TGTGCCAGCAGCTTAGAAGCGGCCGACAGGGTAAACCCTTACGAGCAGTACTTC.

The chain is built from TRBV28 and TRBJ1-1; the match to TRBD1 covers 7 bases. The CDR3 spans 12 residues. Germline V gives CDR1 MDHEN, CDR2 SYDVKM. J gave up 6 bases and V 4 bases, and 2 bases lay outside the gene matches. The CDR3 loop reads CASSSTGAEAFF. The CDR3 nucleotides are TGTGCCAGCAGTTCAACAGGGGCTGAAGCTTTCTTT.

The chain is built from TRBV13 and TRBJ1-3; D unclear. V shed 4 bases and J shed 0 bases, with 13 bases lying between them. Germline loops: CDR1 PRHDT, CDR2 FYEKMQ (reference sequence). This CDR3 comprises 16 residues. Here the CDR3 DNA reads TGTGCCAGCAGCTCGACTGATTTCTACTCTGGAAACACCATATATTTT. Its translation is CASSSTDFYSGNTIYF.

CDR3 sequence reads: CASRRGNTGELFF. CDR3 sequence (DNA): TGCGCCAGCAGACGTGGGAACACCGGGGAGCTGTTTTTT. The rearrangement uses TRBV4-1 and TRBJ2-2; no firm D call. CDR1 and CDR2 (germline): MGHRA, YSYEKL. The ends were cut back, 6 bases at V and 1 base at J, with 6 bases in the middle. The CDR3 length is 13 residues.

This rearrangement joins TRBV19 to TRBJ2-3, with D hard to call. V lost 5 bases, J lost 8 bases, and 8 bases lay in between. The length of the CDR3 is 11 residues. Per the germline V gene, CDR1 is LNHDA and CDR2 is SQIVND (reference sequence). CDR3 in DNA: TGTGCCAGTAGTTCGTATGGTACGCAGTATTTT. This gives the protein CASSSYGTQYF.